These 8 T cell receptor beta chains were all obtained from the same sample, sequenced in a study of neoadjuvant anti-PD-1 for oral cavity cancer. Clones were read by immunoSEQ multiplex PCR, and TCRdb kept only the in-frame ones, dropping some. Of around 6,200 clones in the sample, just under 75% were seen once. The material sequenced was PBMCs, taken before nivolumab (anti-PD-1) treatment. Receptor source: a person aged 35-79 years with oral cavity squamous cell carcinoma.

The chain links TRBV6-6 to TRBJ1-1; D unclear. CDR1 is MNHNY and CDR2 is SVGAGI in the germline V gene (reference sequence). This CDR3 has 13 amino acids. V was pared by 0 bases and J by 6 bases, with 8 bases between. The CDR3 region is CASSYSPLAEAFF. The DNA for the CDR3 is TGTGCCAGCAGTTACTCCCCCTTAGCTGAAGCTTTCTTT.

This clone appeared a single time. This sequence joins TRBV5-4 and TRBJ2-5; unclear D gene. This CDR3 has 15 residues. Trimming removed 0 bases from V and 0 bases from J, with 9 bases in between. Germline V gives CDR1 SGHNT, CDR2 YYREEE (reference sequence). CDR3 DNA: TGTGCCAGCAGCTTGGCCGGAGCCCACCAAGAGACCCAGTACTTC. Its translation: CASSLAGAHQETQYF.

The table lists this clone with a few counts. The chain employs TRBV2 and TRBJ2-2; D uncertain. From germline, CDR1 is SNHLY and CDR2 FYNNEI. CDR3 length: 13 residues. The V end lost 6 bases, the J end lost 5 bases, and 10 bases lay between the germline ends. DNA for the CDR3: TGTGCCAGCAGCTACATGGTTACCGGGGAGCTGTTTTTT. It specifies CASSYMVTGELFF.

As DNA, the CDR3 is TGTGCCAGCAGCAGCGACTGGGATAATTACAATGAGCAGTTCTTC. It specifies CASSSDWDNYNEQFF. This chain joins TRBV5-5 and TRBJ2-1; D uncertain. Germline V gene sequence: CDR1 SGHKS, CDR2 YYEKEE (reference sequence). Trimming shortened V by 4 bases and J by 4 bases, and 15 bases separated the two germline ends. The CDR3 consists of 15 residues.

The chain carries TRBV7-9 and TRBJ1-4, with 7 bases fitting TRBD1. There are 14 residues in the CDR3. V trimming: 5 bases; J trimming: 6 bases; junction bases outside the gene matches: 6. Per the germline V gene, CDR1 is SEHNR and CDR2 is FQNEAQ (reference sequence). CDR3 bases: TGTGCCAGCAGCCAAGACAGGGTGGATGAAAAACTGTTTTTT. This sequence encodes CASSQDRVDEKLFF.

The V call is TRBV7-2, the J call TRBJ1-1; D is unclear. V was trimmed by 4 bases and J by 1 base, leaving 10 bases between them. The CDR3 is 14 amino acids. Germline V CDR1 and CDR2: SGHTA, FQGNSA. CDR3 loop: CASSSSVSNTEAFF. DNA of the CDR3: TGTGCCAGCAGCTCCTCAGTGTCGAACACTGAAGCTTTCTTT.

CDR3 sequence: CASSSPGQPTEQYF. Written as DNA, the CDR3 is TGTGCCAGCAGCTCCCCGGGACAGCCAACCGAGCAGTACTTC. This rearrangement joins TRBV7-2 to TRBJ2-7; TRBD1 matches at 7 bases. Trimming removed 4 bases from V and 6 bases from J; junction bases left unmatched: 9. The CDR3 totals 14 residues. Germline lookup yields CDR1 SGHTA and CDR2 FQGNSA.

This chain links TRBV5-6 with TRBJ1-4; the D is unclear. Trimming pared 0 bases from V and 5 bases from J, leaving 11 bases between. The germline V gene encodes CDR1 SGHDT and CDR2 YYEEEE. There are 15 residues in the CDR3. CDR3 sequence (DNA): TGTGCCAGCAGCTTGGGTCTTACCCGCAATGAAAAACTGTTTTTT. Its translation is CASSLGLTRNEKLFF.